This T cell receptor (beta chain) was identified in a study of cytomegalovirus exposure and HLA in healthy donors. The junction had 9 bases not matched to a gene; V was cut back by 6 bases and J by 4 bases. Germline CDR1 and CDR2: MNHEY and SMNVEV (reference sequence). The CDR3 has 15 amino acids. PCR was performed using 60 Vbeta and 13 Jbeta primers. Repertoires were generated with immunoSEQ multiplex PCR, while TCRdb's copy carries only in-frame clones and drops some. The sample records approximately 150,000 clones, about 70% being singletons. Study outcomes and limitations: Accurate HLA-A and HLA-B prediction from TCR beta sequences was reported for most subjects. Exclusion as indistinguishable affected some V segments, including TRBV6-2 and TRBV6-3.

On this clone: Its target is not known.

What was sequenced was PBMCs. This sequence originates from a young woman in good health and CMV-seropositive. The chain has TRBV27 and TRBJ1-1, with 9 bases matching TRBD1. CDR3 region: CASSLTGGGSTEAFF. DNA for the CDR3: TGTGCCAGCAGCTTGACAGGGGGGGGAAGCACTGAAGCTTTCTTT.